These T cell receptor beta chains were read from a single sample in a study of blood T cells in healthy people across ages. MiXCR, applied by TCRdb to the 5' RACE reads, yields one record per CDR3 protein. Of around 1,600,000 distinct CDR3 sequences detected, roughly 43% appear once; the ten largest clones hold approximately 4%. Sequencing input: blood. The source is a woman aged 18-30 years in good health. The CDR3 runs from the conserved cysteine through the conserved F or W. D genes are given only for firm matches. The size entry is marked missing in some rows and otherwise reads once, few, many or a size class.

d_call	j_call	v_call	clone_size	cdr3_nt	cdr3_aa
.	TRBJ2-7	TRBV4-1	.	TGCGCCAGCAGCCAAGTATCCGATCCCTACGAGCAGTACTTC	CASSQVSDPYEQYF
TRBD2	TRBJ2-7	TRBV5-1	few	TGCGCCAGCAGCTTGGACCTAGCGGGTGGAAGCTCCTACGAGCAGTACTTC	CASSLDLAGGSSYEQYF
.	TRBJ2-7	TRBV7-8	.	TGTGCCAGCAGCTTAGACAGGCCGAGCGCTATTCGCTACAATGAGCAGTACTTC	CASSLDRPSAIRYNEQYF
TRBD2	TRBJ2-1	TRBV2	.	TGTGCCAGCAGTGAATCTCCACTAGCGGGAGTTGGCTACAATGAGCAGTTCTTC	CASSESPLAGVGYNEQFF
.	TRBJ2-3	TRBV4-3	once	TGCGCCAGCAGCCAAGGGGCTAGTCCGGGTCTCGGTACGCAGTATTTT	CASSQGASPGLGTQYF
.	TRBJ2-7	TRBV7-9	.	TGTGCCAGCAGCACTACTCAGGGCCTATTGATCAACGAGCAGTACTTC	CASSTTQGLLINEQYF
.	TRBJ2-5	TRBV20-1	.	TGCAGTGCTAGTAGACTGCCCTTAGAGACCCAGTACTTC	CSASRLPLETQYF
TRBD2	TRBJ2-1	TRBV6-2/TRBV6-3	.	TGTGCCAGCAGAACACGGGGGGTCCACGGGGTTGAGCAGTTCTTC	CASRTRGVHGVEQFF
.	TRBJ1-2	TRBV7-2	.	TGTGCCAGCAGCGCCAGGGACTATGGCTACACCTTC	CASSARDYGYTF
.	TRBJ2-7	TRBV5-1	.	TGCGCCAGCAGCTCGAACCCAGTCACCTACGAGCAGTACTTC	CASSSNPVTYEQYF
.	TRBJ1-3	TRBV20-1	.	TGCAGTGCTGGGTCGTGGGGTGGAAACACCATATATTTT	CSAGSWGGNTIYF
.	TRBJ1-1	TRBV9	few	TGTGCCAGCAGCCCCCACTCCGGTGGGATAGCTTTCTTT	CASSPHSGGIAFF
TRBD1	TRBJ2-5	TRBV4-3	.	TGCGCCAGCACCCTCTCGACAGGGTCCGCCGAGACCCAGTACTTC	CASTLSTGSAETQYF
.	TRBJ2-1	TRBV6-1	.	TGTGCCAGCAGTGCCCGGGACAACTCCTACAATGAGCAGTTCTTC	CASSARDNSYNEQFF
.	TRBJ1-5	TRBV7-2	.	TGTGCCAGCAGCTTAAGGGGGGGTTTTCAGCCCCAGCATTTT	CASSLRGGFQPQHF
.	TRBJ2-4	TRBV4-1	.	TGCGCCAGCAGCCAAGGAGGGGTACTAGCCAAAAACATTCAGTACTTC	CASSQGGVLAKNIQYF
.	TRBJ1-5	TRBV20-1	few	TGCAGTGCTAGAGATCCTCTGACACGTCAGGGCAATCAGCCCCAGCATTTT	CSARDPLTRQGNQPQHF
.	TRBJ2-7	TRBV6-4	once	TGTGCCAGCAGTGAACAGGGAGGATCCTACAATGAGCAGTACTTC	CASSEQGGSYNEQYF
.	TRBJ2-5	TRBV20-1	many	TGCAGCGCCGCTCGGGAGACCCAGTACTTC	CSAARETQYF
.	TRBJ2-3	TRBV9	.	TGTGCCAGCAGCGAGACAGCCAGCACAGAGACGCAGTATTTT	CASSETASTETQYF
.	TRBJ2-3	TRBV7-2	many	TGTGCCAGCAGCTCATACCTCCAGGGGGGCTGGGATACGCAGTATTTT	CASSSYLQGGWDTQYF
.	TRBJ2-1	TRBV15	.	TGTGCCACCAGCGATCCGGGCGGAGGCTCCTACAATGAGCAGTTCTTC	CATSDPGGGSYNEQFF
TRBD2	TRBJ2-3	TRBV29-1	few	TGCAGCGTTCCTCTATGGCTAGCGGGGGACACAGATACGCAGTATTTT	CSVPLWLAGDTDTQYF
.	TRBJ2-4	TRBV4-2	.	TGTGCCAGCAGCCACGCTGAGGTACCGGGCGTTCAGTACTTC	CASSHAEVPGVQYF
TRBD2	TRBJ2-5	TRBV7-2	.	TGTGCCAGCAGCTTAGTGGGACTAGCGGGGCCGGGGTTAGAGACCCAGTACTTC	CASSLVGLAGPGLETQYF
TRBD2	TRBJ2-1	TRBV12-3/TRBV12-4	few	TGTGCCATTGCCCCCGGGGGGAACTCCTACAATGAGCAGTTCTTC	CAIAPGGNSYNEQFF
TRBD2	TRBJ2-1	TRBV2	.	TGTGCCAGCAGTGAAAGAGCGGGGGGTTTACTTGAGCAGTTCTTC	CASSERAGGLLEQFF
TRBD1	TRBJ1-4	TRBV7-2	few	TGTGCCAGCAGCTTTCAGGGGGCTCGTGAAAAACTGTTTTTT	CASSFQGAREKLFF
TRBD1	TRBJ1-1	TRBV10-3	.	TGTGCCATCAGGGACAGGGCGCGCACTGAAGCTTTCTTT	CAIRDRARTEAFF